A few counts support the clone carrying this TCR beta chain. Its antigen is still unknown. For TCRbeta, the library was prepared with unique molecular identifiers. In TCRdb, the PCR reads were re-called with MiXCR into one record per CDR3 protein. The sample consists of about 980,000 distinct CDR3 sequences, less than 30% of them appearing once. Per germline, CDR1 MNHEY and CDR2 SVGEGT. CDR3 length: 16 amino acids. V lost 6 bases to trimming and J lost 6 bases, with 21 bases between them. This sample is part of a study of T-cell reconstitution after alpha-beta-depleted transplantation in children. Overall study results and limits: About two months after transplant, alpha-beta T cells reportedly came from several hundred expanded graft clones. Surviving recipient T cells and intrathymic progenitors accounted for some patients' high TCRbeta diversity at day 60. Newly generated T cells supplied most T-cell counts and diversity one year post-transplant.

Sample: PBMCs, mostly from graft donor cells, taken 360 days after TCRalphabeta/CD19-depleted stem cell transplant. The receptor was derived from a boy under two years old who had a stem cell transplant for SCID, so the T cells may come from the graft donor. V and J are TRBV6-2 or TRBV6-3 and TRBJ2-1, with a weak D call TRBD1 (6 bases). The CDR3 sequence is CASSRSQGFVSNEQFF. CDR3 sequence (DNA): TGTGCCAGCAGCCGATCGCAGGGGTTCGTCAGCAATGAGCAGTTCTTC.